In this sample, the clone carrying this T cell receptor beta chain turned up a few times. The antigen is undetermined. This record comes from a study of cytomegalovirus exposure and HLA in healthy donors. 13 Jbeta primers and 60 Vbeta primers were used for the PCR. The assay was immunoSEQ multiplex PCR, and TCRdb's table has in-frame clones only and misses some. The sample includes some 150,000 clones, about 77% of them seen just once. Notes on the study in general: Listed as cytomegalovirus-associated were over 150 TCR beta chains.

The length of the CDR3 is 16 residues. V lost 1 base and J 1 base, leaving 11 bases between the germline ends. Germline V gene data show CDR1 as SGHTA and CDR2 as FQGNSA. This sequence originates from a female donor in good health and CMV-seronegative. The genes are TRBV7-2 and TRBJ1-5, with D possibly being TRBD1 (5 bases). The material sequenced was PBMCs. The CDR3 DNA sequence: TGTGCCAGCAGCTTAGGGTCGGGGGGGAGCAATCAGCCCCAGCATTTT. Translated: CASSLGSGGSNQPQHF.